One sample yielded the 28 T cell receptor beta chains listed below, sequenced in a study of blood T cell repertoires in COVID-19. TCRdb's table, derived via immunoSEQ multiplex PCR, lists solely in-frame clones and lacks some. In the table there are some 100,000 clones, around 90% of which are singletons. The specimen was peripheral blood. These receptors originate from a human donor in a cohort sampled during active COVID-19.

Comments on this clone: At one of its ends the junction is not consistent with the germline gene, which may arise from a read error. The chain links TRBV5-1 to TRBJ1-2; TRBD1 is a possible D gene (5 bases). The CDR3 contains 14 residues. Germline values: CDR1 SGHRS, CDR2 YFSETQ. The CDR3 spells CASSLVGRENGYTF. The CDR3 DNA reads TGCGCCAGCAGCTTGGTGGGCAGGGAAAATGGATACACCTTC.

This clone was observed a handful of times. This rearrangement joins TRBV7-9 to TRBJ2-5; D may be TRBD2 (6 bases). The length of the CDR3 is 17 residues. CDR1 and CDR2 from the germline V gene are SEHNR and FQNEAQ (reference sequence). Trimming took off 5 bases at V and 2 bases at J, with 21 bases between the two ends. Here the CDR3 DNA reads TGTGCCAGCAGCGCTGGACTAAGCGGACTACGGCAAGAGACCCAGTACTTC. This codes for CASSAGLSGLRQETQYF.

The chain combines TRBV5-5 with TRBJ2-1; D is undetermined. The CDR3 has 12 amino acids. Trimming took off 3 bases at V and 9 bases at J, with 10 bases between the two ends. The germline V gene has CDR1 SGHKS and CDR2 YYEKEE (reference sequence). CDR3 nucleotides: TGTGCCAGCAGCTGCTTGAACGGTGAGCAGTTCTTC. Its translation: CASSCLNGEQFF.

This chain connects TRBV7-2 to TRBJ2-3; D call uncertain. The CDR3 loop spans 12 amino acids. Germline V gene data show CDR1 as SGHTA and CDR2 as FQGNSA. The germline V and J ends were trimmed by 4 bases and 13 bases, with 15 bases remaining between them. In nucleotides, the CDR3 is TGTGCCAGCAGCTCCGCCCTCTATTCGGAGTATTTT. Amino acid sequence: CASSSALYSEYF.

CDR3 in amino acids: CASSVDRGTGELFF. CDR3 bases: TGTGCCAGCAGCGTTGACAGGGGAACCGGGGAGCTGTTTTTT. This chain uses TRBV9 with TRBJ2-2; 8 positions agree with TRBD1. Germline-derived CDR1 and CDR2 are SGDLS and YYNGEE. The V gene end was trimmed by 2 bases and the J gene end by 5 bases; junction bases not matched to a gene: 2. The CDR3 is 14 amino acids.

This sequence joins TRBV6-1 and TRBJ1-6, with 8 bases fitting TRBD1. Trimming took 2 bases from V and 8 from J; bases not matched to a gene: 14. Germline V CDR1 and CDR2: MNHNS, SASEGT. The CDR3 is made up of 18 amino acids. The CDR3 DNA sequence: TGTGCCAGCAGTGAATCAGGACAGGGAATACCTGGACATTCACCCCTCCACTTT. Amino acid sequence: CASSESGQGIPGHSPLHF.

V usage is TRBV6-2 or TRBV6-3 and J usage is TRBJ2-1; maybe TRBD2 (5 bases). There are 18 residues in the CDR3. V lost 0 bases to trimming and J lost 5 bases, with 20 bases between them. CDR1 and CDR2 (germline): MNHEY, SVGEGT. CDR3 sequence reads: CASSYSLPTGRSNNEQFF. The CDR3 DNA reads TGTGCCAGCAGTTACTCACTTCCGACGGGAAGGTCCAACAATGAGCAGTTCTTC.

Remarks on this clone: At the DNA level, this CDR3 is encoded by other sequences in the same sample as well. In DNA form, the CDR3 reads TGTGCCAGCAGCCAAGGCTTACTAGCGGACCAAGAGACCCAGTACTTC. This sequence encodes CASSQGLLADQETQYF. The chain recombines TRBV3-1 (or the pseudogene TRBV3-2) with TRBJ2-5, with 8 bases lining up with TRBD2. The CDR3 is 16 residues long. With V trimmed by 1 base and J by 0 bases, 4 bases remained unmatched. The germline V gene encodes CDR1 LGHDT and CDR2 YNNKEL (reference sequence).

This sequence joins TRBV6-6 and TRBJ1-5; 8 bases match TRBD1. The germline CDR1 and CDR2 sequences are MNHNY and SVGAGI (reference sequence). This CDR3 comprises 16 residues. V lost 0 bases and J lost 6; bases outside the gene matches: 7. This CDR3 is CASSYSGGQGTQPQHF. The CDR3 nucleotides are TGTGCCAGCAGTTACTCGGGCGGACAGGGCACTCAGCCCCAGCATTTT.

The chain uses TRBV4-2 and TRBJ1-1; TRBD1 might be the D (5 bases). The CDR3 has 17 residues. Germline CDR1 and CDR2: LGHNA and YNFKEQ. The V end lost 4 bases, the J end lost 0 bases, and 18 bases lay between the germline ends. CDR3 nucleotide sequence: TGTGCCAGCAGCCTGTCCCAATGGGGGGATCTGAACACTGAAGCTTTCTTT. Translating gives CASSLSQWGDLNTEAFF.

This rearrangement joins TRBV4-3 to TRBJ2-7, with D maybe TRBD2 (6 bases). The CDR3 length is 18 residues. Germline values: CDR1 LGHNA, CDR2 YSLEER. Deletions cut 0 bases from V and 1 base from J, with 19 bases between. The CDR3 loop reads CASSQDSPSGYLSYEQYF. CDR3 coding DNA: TGCGCCAGCAGCCAAGATTCCCCCAGCGGGTACCTATCCTACGAGCAGTACTTC.

In DNA form, the CDR3 reads TGTGCCAGCAGTGTCCTAGCGGGAAGCTCCTACAATGAGCAGTTCTTC. Translated: CASSVLAGSSYNEQFF. The chain links TRBV6-1 to TRBJ2-1; TRBD2 matches 9 bases. The CDR3 spans 16 residues. Germline-derived CDR1 and CDR2 are MNHNS and SASEGT. Trimming removed 4 bases from V and 0 bases from J; junction bases left unmatched: 4.

In this sample, this clone turned up a few times. The chain uses TRBV14 and TRBJ1-2, with D tentatively TRBD1 (6 bases). The germline V gene encodes CDR1 SGHDN and CDR2 FVKESK. V was pared by 0 bases and J by 7 bases, with 18 bases between. The CDR3 sequence is 16 residues long. The CDR3 DNA is TGTGCCAGCAGCCAAGATAACCGGGGGGCTCCTCTTGGCTACACCTTC. It is translated as CASSQDNRGAPLGYTF.

This clone was observed once. The chain combines TRBV2 with TRBJ2-4, with TRBD1 matching over 8 bases. This CDR3 has 15 residues. With 5 bases clipped from V and 7 bases from J, the junction kept 10 bases outside the gene matches. CDR1 SNHLY and CDR2 FYNNEI come from the germline V gene. The CDR3: CASSPARQGSNIQYF. The CDR3 DNA reads TGTGCCAGCAGTCCGGCTCGACAGGGGAGCAACATTCAGTACTTC.

The V call is TRBV6-4, the J call TRBJ1-3; D is uncertain. Germline lookup yields CDR1 MRHNA and CDR2 SNTAGT. This CDR3 spans 15 amino acids. V shed 4 bases and J shed 4 bases, with 14 bases lying between them. DNA of the CDR3: TGTGCCAGCAGTGGCAAGGAGGTGAGGGGAAACACCATATATTTT. It translates to CASSGKEVRGNTIYF.

The chain is built from TRBV6-6 and TRBJ2-3; D perhaps matches TRBD2 (5 bases). The CDR3 extends over 15 amino acids. Per germline, CDR1 MNHNY and CDR2 SVGAGI (reference sequence). V dropped 7 bases and J dropped 2 bases, with 16 bases sitting between them. Here the CDR3 reads CASTRRTGSTDTQYF. In DNA, the CDR3 is TGTGCCAGCACCCGCCGGACTGGATCCACAGATACGCAGTATTTT.

This chain joins TRBV18 and TRBJ2-5; 8 nucleotides agree with TRBD2. Germline CDR1 KGHSH, CDR2 LQKENI. V lost 8 bases to trimming and J lost 4 bases; unmatched junction nucleotides: 3. The CDR3 contains 12 residues. In DNA form, the CDR3 reads TGTGCCAGCGCGGGGGGAGCAGAGACCCAGTACTTC. The encoded protein is CASAGGAETQYF.

The rearrangement joins TRBV12-3 or TRBV12-4 to TRBJ2-1, with 8 bases lining up with TRBD2. The CDR3 has 12 residues. The trim removed 6 bases at V and 9 bases at J, leaving 4 bases unmatched. The CDR3 here is CASSHTSGEQFF. The CDR3 DNA reads as TGTGCCAGCAGCCACACTAGCGGTGAGCAGTTCTTC.

This rearrangement joins TRBV12-3 or TRBV12-4 to TRBJ2-3, with D possibly matching TRBD2 (6 bases). CDR3 length equals 13 residues. The V and J ends lost 6 bases and 6 bases respectively, with 13 bases between them. CDR3 DNA: TGTGCCAGCAGCAATGGAGGGTTCGATACGCAGTATTTT. Translated: CASSNGGFDTQYF.

This clone was seen a single time. This sequence joins TRBV4-3 and TRBJ2-1; D possibly corresponds to TRBD1 (5 bases). CDR1 and CDR2 (germline): LGHNA, YSLEER. The ends were cut back, 1 base at V and 9 bases at J, with 10 bases in the middle. The CDR3 spans 13 residues. CDR3 region: CASSQAWTIEQFF. CDR3 bases: TGCGCCAGCAGCCAAGCGTGGACAATTGAGCAGTTCTTC.

The chain joins TRBV27 to TRBJ1-2; D is perhaps TRBD1 (6 bases). Germline assignment: CDR1 MNHEY and CDR2 SMNVEV (reference sequence). Deletions cut 8 bases from V and 4 bases from J, with 20 bases between. The CDR3 loop spans 15 amino acids. CDR3 protein: CASGDWGGQGYGYTF. CDR3 nucleotide sequence: TGTGCCAGCGGCGATTGGGGGGGGCAAGGCTATGGCTACACCTTC.

The CDR3 loop reads CASSGEGRGSNQPQHF. The CDR3 region has the DNA TGTGCCAGCAGTGGGGAGGGCAGAGGAAGCAATCAGCCCCAGCATTTT. V gene TRBV6-1 combines with J gene TRBJ1-5; D call uncertain. The length of the CDR3 is 16 residues. V lost 4 bases and J lost 1, with 14 bases in between. Germline V gives CDR1 MNHNS, CDR2 SASEGT.

The chain carries TRBV28 and TRBJ1-6; the D is unclear. CDR1 MDHEN and CDR2 SYDVKM come from the germline V gene. Trimming pared 3 bases from V and 7 bases from J, leaving 4 bases between. The CDR3 has 12 residues. The CDR3 spells CASSFLNSPLHF. The CDR3 DNA sequence: TGTGCCAGCAGTTTCCTAAATTCACCCCTCCACTTT.

V is TRBV11-2 and J is TRBJ1-4; weak D call: TRBD1 (5 bases). Germline CDR1 SGHAT, CDR2 FQNNGV. V lost 6 bases to trimming and J lost 8 bases, with 19 bases between them. This CDR3 comprises 15 residues. The CDR3 sequence is CASSQTAGIWEKLFF. The CDR3 region has the DNA TGTGCCAGCAGTCAAACGGCAGGGATCTGGGAAAAACTGTTTTTT. Using reference TRBV11-2 and TRBJ1-4 for the parts outside the CDR3, the full variable domain is EAGVAQSPRYKIIEKRQSVAFWCNPISGHATLYWYQQILGQGPKLLIQFQNNGVVDDSQLPKDRFSAERLKGVDSTLKIQPAKLEDSAVYLCASSQTAGIWEKLFFGSGTQLSVL.

This clone was recorded only once. J is TRBJ1-3 and V is TRBV5-4; 8 bases match TRBD1. Germline-derived CDR1 and CDR2 are SGHNT and YYREEE (reference sequence). After removal of 3 bases from V and 1 base from J, the junction contained 3 bases not matched to a gene. The CDR3 has 15 residues. CDR3 protein: CASSWTGSSGNTIYF. CDR3 DNA: TGTGCCAGCAGCTGGACAGGGAGTTCTGGAAACACCATATATTTT.

The CDR3 is CASSFSGGRYEQYF. CDR3 DNA sequence: TGTGCCAGCAGCTTTTCCGGGGGTCGGTACGAGCAGTACTTC. The chain carries TRBV11-2 and TRBJ2-7; D is possibly TRBD2 (6 bases). Germline V CDR1 and CDR2: SGHAT, FQNNGV. Between the trimmed V and J ends, which lost 3 bases and 4 bases, there was a span of 13 bases. The CDR3 is 14 amino acids.

The chain joins TRBV2 to TRBJ2-5; 8 bases fit TRBD1. CDR1 and CDR2 from the germline V gene are SNHLY and FYNNEI. CDR3 length equals 15 residues. The V segment lost 4 bases and the J segment 4 bases; nucleotides outside the gene matches: 8. The CDR3 loop is CASSVRQGPLETQYF. Here the CDR3 DNA reads TGTGCCAGCAGTGTTAGACAGGGGCCTTTAGAGACCCAGTACTTC.

The chain combines TRBV7-2 with TRBJ2-7, with 7 nucleotides matching TRBD2. CDR1 and CDR2 (germline): SGHTA, FQGNSA. The V and J ends lost 2 bases and 0 bases, in that order; junction bases with no gene match: 7. The length of the CDR3 is 16 residues. The CDR3 DNA sequence: TGTGCCAGCAGCTTATCGGCGGGAGCCTCCTCCTACGAGCAGTACTTC. This sequence encodes CASSLSAGASSYEQYF.